The T cell receptor (beta chain) described here comes from a study of CD8+CD57+ T cells in acquired aplastic anemia. Overall study findings and caveats: A set of twenty-nine CD8+ CDR3 sequences was shared between patients and controls, and these sequences appeared highly expressed in patients. Patients showed no significant difference from controls in CD8+ Simpson's diversity.

Investigators profiled TCR beta VDJ and CDR3 from genomic DNA template. TCRdb re-derived calls from the reads in MiXCR, one entry per CDR3 protein. The data show 350,000 to 450,000 distinct CDR3 sequences, with 55% to 70% seen just once and 4% held by the top ten. The length of the CDR3 is 16 residues. CDR1 is DFQATT and CDR2 is SNEGSKA in the germline V gene (reference sequence). Trimming removed 0 bases from V and 8 bases from J, with 22 bases in between. This clonotype was recorded at least ten times. Its cognate antigen is unknown. The sequence was obtained from a human donor in good health, serving as a control. The chain combines TRBV20-1 with TRBJ1-2, with TRBD1 as a possible D gene (6 bases). Material for sequencing was sorted CD4+, CD8+, or CD8+CD57+ T cells (not recorded which) from PBMCs. For the CDR3, the DNA is TGCAGTGCTAGAGATATGATCGGGGATGGGGGCCGGGGCTACACCTTC. It specifies CSARDMIGDGGRGYTF.